Listed here are 26 T cell receptor beta chains from one sample, sequenced in a study of CD8+ T cells in alopecia areata. Extraction and reverse transcription of RNA yielded cDNA as the sequencing template. Sequenced by immunoSEQ multiplex PCR; TCRdb stores in-frame clones only, minus some. The sample carries some 130,000 clones, 49% recorded once. The input for sequencing was CD8+ T cells sorted from blood, taken at week 0. The origin of the receptors is a human donor with alopecia areata.

This clone was found a few times. This sequence joins TRBV13 and TRBJ2-7, with D unclear. This CDR3 region has 15 residues. Germline V gene sequence: CDR1 PRHDT, CDR2 FYEKMQ (reference sequence). Trimming left V 5 bases short and J 0 bases short, with 14 bases between. The CDR3 reads CASSLQLASSYEQYF. CDR3 sequence (DNA): TGTGCCAGCAGCCTTCAGCTGGCCAGCTCCTACGAGCAGTACTTC. Looking up the rest from reference TRBV13 and TRBJ2-7 gives the full variable domain: AAGVIQSPRHLIKEKRETATLKCYPIPRHDTVYWYQQGPGQDPQFLISFYEKMQSDKGSIPDRFSAQQFSDYHSELNMSSLELGDSALYFCASSLQLASSYEQYFGPGTRLTVT.

This clone showed up just a few times. The chain combines TRBV2 with TRBJ2-5; TRBD1 is a possible D gene (6 bases). The CDR3 is 13 amino acids. Germline-derived CDR1 and CDR2 are SNHLY and FYNNEI. V shed 3 bases and J shed 2 bases, with 7 bases lying between them. CDR3 sequence: CASSDQGQETQYF. CDR3 bases: TGTGCCAGCAGTGACCAGGGGCAAGAGACCCAGTACTTC.

In its sample, this clone was seen a few times. The chain uses TRBV12-5 and TRBJ1-4; D remains ambiguous. CDR1 LGHNT and CDR2 FRNRAP come from the germline V gene. Trimming removed 7 bases at V and 8 bases at J, with 17 bases between. The CDR3 spans 14 residues. DNA of the CDR3: TGTGCTAGTGTTATCGTCGCACACGGGGAAAAACTGTTTTTT. Protein sequence: CASVIVAHGEKLFF. Filled out from reference TRBV12-5 and TRBJ1-4, the complete variable domain reads DARVTQTPRHKVTEMGQEVTMRCQPILGHNTVFWYRQTMMQGLELLAYFRNRAPLDDSGMPKDRFSAEMPDATLATLKIQPSEPRDSAVYFCASVIVAHGEKLFFGSGTQLSVL.

This clone was seen repeatedly, ten times or more. This chain connects TRBV4-1 to TRBJ1-1; no clear D gene. Germline V gives CDR1 MGHRA, CDR2 YSYEKL. The CDR3 covers 12 residues. V lost 8 bases and J lost 2, with 9 bases in between. CDR3: CASESVNTEAFF. CDR3 nucleotides: TGCGCCAGCGAGTCCGTAAACACTGAAGCTTTCTTT.

This clone has more than one count but fewer than ten. This chain links TRBV2 with TRBJ2-1, with D possibly being TRBD2 (6 bases). Trimming shortened V by 8 bases and J by 8 bases, and 10 bases separated the two germline ends. The germline CDR1 and CDR2 sequences are SNHLY and FYNNEI. This CDR3 has 11 amino acids. The CDR3 region is CASRGTHEQFF. The CDR3 DNA reads TGTGCCAGCCGAGGGACTCATGAGCAGTTCTTC. Looking up the rest from reference TRBV2 and TRBJ2-1 gives the full variable domain: EPEVTQTPSHQVTQMGQEVILRCVPISNHLYFYWYRQILGQKVEFLVSFYNNEISEKSEIFDDQFSVERPDGSNFTLKIRSTKLEDSAMYFCASRGTHEQFFGPGTRLTVL.

The V gene is TRBV30, the J gene TRBJ2-7; maybe TRBD2 (5 bases). This CDR3 region has 12 residues. Deletions cut 4 bases from V and 4 bases from J, with 11 bases between. Looked up from germline, CDR1 is GTSNPN and CDR2 is SVGIG (reference sequence). The CDR3 sequence is CAWIRGRYEQYF. In DNA form, the CDR3 reads TGTGCCTGGATCCGGGGTCGATACGAGCAGTACTTC. The full variable domain, rest sourced from reference TRBV30 and TRBJ2-7, is SQTIHQWPATLVQPVGSPLSLECTVEGTSNPNLYWYRQAAGRGLQLLFYSVGIGQISSEVPQNLSASRPQDRQFILSSKKLLLSDSGFYLCAWIRGRYEQYFGPGTRLTVT.

The CDR3 protein is CAWSGGEKNIQYF. The DNA of the CDR3 is TGTGCCTGGAGTGGTGGGGAGAAAAACATTCAGTACTTC. The chain recombines TRBV30 with TRBJ2-4; possibly TRBD2 for D (5 bases). The V gene lost 1 base and the J gene lost 4 bases, with 8 bases spanning the gap. Germline V gene data show CDR1 as GTSNPN and CDR2 as SVGIG (reference sequence). The CDR3 length is 13 residues.

This clone was counted between two and nine times. The rearrangement uses TRBV4-1 and TRBJ1-1, with a possible D match to TRBD1 (5 bases). Germline loops: CDR1 MGHRA, CDR2 YSYEKL. V lost 4 bases and J 1 base, leaving 13 bases between the germline ends. The CDR3 length is 15 residues. The CDR3 coding sequence is TGCGCCAGCAGCCCCTTTCCCGACAGGAACACTGAAGCTTTCTTT. Translating gives CASSPFPDRNTEAFF.

This clone appeared a few times. This rearrangement joins TRBV19 to TRBJ1-2; D is unclear. Germline CDR1 is LNHDA and CDR2 is SQIVND (reference sequence). The V end was cut by 3 bases, the J end by 4 bases, with 9 bases between. The CDR3 is made up of 13 amino acids. The chain's CDR3 is CASSMAGSYGYTF. The CDR3 nucleotides are TGTGCCAGTAGTATGGCGGGTTCCTATGGCTACACCTTC.

There are a few counts of this clone. This chain links TRBV19 with TRBJ2-1; TRBD2 might be the D (6 bases). Germline CDR1 and CDR2: LNHDA and SQIVND (reference sequence). The CDR3 sequence is 14 residues long. Trimming removed 5 bases at V and 3 bases at J, with 11 bases between. The DNA for the CDR3 is TGTGCCAGTAGTGAGGAGGAGGGCTACAATGAGCAGTTCTTC. It translates to CASSEEEGYNEQFF.

This sequence joins TRBV13 and TRBJ2-4, with 10 bases lining up with TRBD1. The V and J ends lost 5 bases and 8 bases, in that order; junction bases with no gene match: 9. The CDR3 sequence is 15 residues long. From germline, CDR1 is PRHDT and CDR2 FYEKMQ (reference sequence). CDR3 region: CASSRMTGGVDIQYF. The CDR3 region has the DNA TGTGCCAGCAGCCGAATGACAGGGGGCGTGGACATTCAGTACTTC.

The rearrangement uses TRBV9 and TRBJ1-6; D call uncertain. Trimming took 0 bases from V and 9 from J, leaving 7 bases between them. Germline V gives CDR1 SGDLS, CDR2 YYNGEE. The CDR3 has 13 amino acids. CDR3 nucleotide sequence: TGTGCCAGCAGCGTAGCTACGGGTTCACCCCTCCACTTT. Translated, it gives CASSVATGSPLHF.

This clone was seen more than once but under ten times. The rearrangement links TRBV30 to TRBJ2-1; no firm D call. Germline CDR1 and CDR2: GTSNPN and SVGIG (reference sequence). V gave up 2 bases and J gave up 10 bases, with 9 bases separating them. The CDR3 sequence is 11 residues long. CDR3 residues: CAWSLSGEQFF. The CDR3 bases are TGTGCCTGGAGTTTGTCCGGGGAGCAGTTCTTC.

This clone was counted only a few times. The chain links TRBV7-3 to TRBJ2-1; 8 bases are a match to TRBD2. V gave up 3 bases and J gave up 4 bases; unmatched junction bases: 8. This CDR3 comprises 16 residues. Germline assignment: CDR1 SGHTA and CDR2 FQGTGA. The CDR3 here is CASSLAGGLMYNEQFF. The CDR3, as DNA: TGTGCCAGCAGCTTGGCGGGGGGACTTATGTACAATGAGCAGTTCTTC.

This clone was seen a handful of times. V is TRBV19 and J is TRBJ1-5; 7 bases map to TRBD1. The CDR3 extends over 15 amino acids. CDR1 and CDR2 from the germline V gene are LNHDA and SQIVND (reference sequence). Unmatched junction bases numbered 4, after V lost 1 base and J lost 4 bases. In nucleotides, the CDR3 is TGTGCCAGTAGTATAGGACAGGGAGGAAATCAGCCCCAGCATTTT. Residues: CASSIGQGGNQPQHF.

The chain has TRBV6-5 and TRBJ2-5; 8 positions match TRBD1. Germline values: CDR1 MNHEY, CDR2 SVGAGI. Unmatched junction bases numbered 8, after V lost 4 bases and J lost 1 base. The CDR3 is 16 amino acids. The CDR3 sequence is CASSFVVQGVQETQYF. CDR3 coding DNA: TGTGCCAGCAGTTTTGTAGTACAGGGGGTCCAAGAGACCCAGTACTTC.

This clone has a single count. For the CDR3, the DNA is TGTGCCAGCAGGGCCGGGACGCTCAGCTCCTACGAGCAGTACTTC. It encodes CASRAGTLSSYEQYF. The chain combines TRBV2 with TRBJ2-7; the D call may be TRBD1 or TRBD2 (5 bases each). In germline, CDR1 is SNHLY, CDR2 FYNNEI. Deletions cut 6 bases from V and 0 bases from J, with 15 bases between. This CDR3 contains 15 residues.

V gene TRBV30 combines with J gene TRBJ2-5, with 7 bases that match TRBD1. Germline CDR1 GTSNPN, CDR2 SVGIG (reference sequence). The trim removed 3 bases at V and 3 bases at J, leaving 4 bases unmatched. This CDR3 has 13 residues. CDR3 sequence reads: CAWSPGTEETQYF. The CDR3 DNA sequence: TGTGCCTGGAGCCCCGGGACAGAAGAGACCCAGTACTTC.

In its sample, this clone was seen once. The chain links TRBV30 to TRBJ1-2; perhaps TRBD1 as D (5 bases). CDR1 and CDR2 from the germline V gene are GTSNPN and SVGIG (reference sequence). The CDR3 has 14 residues. V was pared by 0 bases and J by 8 bases, with 16 bases between. The CDR3: CAWSVREGRGGYTF. The CDR3 nucleotides read TGTGCCTGGAGTGTACGTGAAGGAAGGGGAGGCTACACCTTC.

The chain uses TRBV9 and TRBJ2-2; 10 positions match TRBD2. J was trimmed by 4 bases and V by 6 bases; bases with no gene match: 6. Looked up from germline, CDR1 is SGDLS and CDR2 is YYNGEE. CDR3 size: 15 residues. The CDR3 DNA reads TGTGCCAGCACCTTAGGGACTAGCGCCACCGGGGAGCTGTTTTTT. This sequence encodes CASTLGTSATGELFF.

This chain connects TRBV29-1 to TRBJ2-3; tentatively, D is TRBD1 or TRBD2 (5 bases each). The CDR3 runs to 13 residues. CDR1 and CDR2 from the germline V gene are SQVTM and ANQGSEA. The V gene lost 5 bases and the J gene lost 4 bases, with 13 bases spanning the gap. As DNA, the CDR3 is TGCAGCGTTTGGGACCCTTTTTCAGATACGCAGTATTTT. Its protein is CSVWDPFSDTQYF.

This clone was found a few times. The chain employs TRBV29-1 and TRBJ2-5; D is undetermined. V gave up 3 bases and J gave up 3 bases, with 14 bases separating them. CDR3 length: 14 residues. Looked up from germline, CDR1 is SQVTM and CDR2 is ANQGSEA. The CDR3 DNA sequence: TGCAGCGTTGACCCAGACCGGTTGAAAGAGACCCAGTACTTC. This codes for CSVDPDRLKETQYF.

The rearrangement links TRBV15 to TRBJ1-5; unclear D gene. With 5 bases removed from V and 1 base from J, the gap between germline ends came to 9 bases. The germline V gene encodes CDR1 LNHNV and CDR2 YYDKDF (reference sequence). The CDR3 length is 14 residues. The DNA for the CDR3 is TGTGCCACCAGCGCATACATAAGCAATCAGCCCCAGCATTTT. This gives the protein CATSAYISNQPQHF.

The chain carries TRBV29-1 and TRBJ1-4; possible D gene TRBD1, 6 bases. The CDR3 has 15 amino acids. Germline CDR1 and CDR2: SQVTM and ANQGSEA. The V and J ends lost 1 base and 7 bases respectively, with 16 bases between them. The CDR3 sequence is CSVEGRGPGGEKLFF. CDR3 nucleotides: TGCAGCGTTGAAGGCAGGGGCCCTGGGGGTGAAAAACTGTTTTTT.

The chain uses TRBV30 and TRBJ2-2; D is perhaps TRBD2 (6 bases). Germline CDR1 and CDR2: GTSNPN and SVGIG (reference sequence). This CDR3 is built from 16 residues. Trimming stripped 4 bases from V and 2 bases from J, with 17 bases between. The chain's CDR3 is CAWIRLAGRNTGELFF. DNA for the CDR3: TGTGCCTGGATCCGTTTGGCGGGGCGAAACACCGGGGAGCTGTTTTTT.

This clone has just a few counts. The chain uses TRBV4-2 and TRBJ2-6; TRBD2 might be the D (6 bases). Trimming took off 4 bases at V and 4 bases at J, with 11 bases between the two ends. The CDR3 extends over 15 amino acids. Germline CDR1 is LGHNA and CDR2 is YNFKEQ. The CDR3 region has the DNA TGTGCCAGCAGCCCCGGGACTGGGGGGGCCAACGTCCTGACTTTC. Translation: CASSPGTGGANVLTF.